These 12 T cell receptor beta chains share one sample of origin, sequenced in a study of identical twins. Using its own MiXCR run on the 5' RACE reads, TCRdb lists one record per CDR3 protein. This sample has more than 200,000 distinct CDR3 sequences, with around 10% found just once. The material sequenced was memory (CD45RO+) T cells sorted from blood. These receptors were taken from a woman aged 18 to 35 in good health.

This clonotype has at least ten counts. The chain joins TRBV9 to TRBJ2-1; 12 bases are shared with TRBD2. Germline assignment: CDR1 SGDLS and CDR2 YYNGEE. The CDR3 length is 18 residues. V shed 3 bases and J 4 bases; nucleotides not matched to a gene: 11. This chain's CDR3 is CASSAGPLAGGSYNEQFF. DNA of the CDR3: TGTGCCAGCAGCGCCGGCCCTCTAGCGGGAGGGTCGTACAATGAGCAGTTCTTC.

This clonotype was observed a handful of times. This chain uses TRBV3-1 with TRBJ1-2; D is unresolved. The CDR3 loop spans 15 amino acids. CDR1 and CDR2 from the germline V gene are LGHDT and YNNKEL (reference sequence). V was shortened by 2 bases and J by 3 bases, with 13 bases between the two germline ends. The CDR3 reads CASSQMTGPYYGYTF. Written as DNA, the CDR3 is TGTGCCAGCAGCCAAATGACCGGGCCATACTATGGCTACACCTTC.

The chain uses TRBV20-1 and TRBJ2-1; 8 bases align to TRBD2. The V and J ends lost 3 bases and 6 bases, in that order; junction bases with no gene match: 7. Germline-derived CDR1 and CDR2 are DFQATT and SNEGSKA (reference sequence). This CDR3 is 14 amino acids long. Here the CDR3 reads CSARLSGAFNEQFF. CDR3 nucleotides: TGCAGTGCTAGGCTTAGCGGGGCCTTCAATGAGCAGTTCTTC.

This CDR3 reads CASSQDQMNRDSWDEQYF. DNA for the CDR3: TGTGCCAGCAGCCAAGATCAAATGAACCGGGACAGCTGGGACGAGCAGTACTTC. The genes are TRBV4-2 and TRBJ2-7, with 7 bases that match TRBD1. This CDR3 comprises 18 residues. The germline CDR1 and CDR2 sequences are LGHNA and YNFKEQ. The V segment lost 0 bases and the J segment 5 bases; nucleotides outside the gene matches: 16.

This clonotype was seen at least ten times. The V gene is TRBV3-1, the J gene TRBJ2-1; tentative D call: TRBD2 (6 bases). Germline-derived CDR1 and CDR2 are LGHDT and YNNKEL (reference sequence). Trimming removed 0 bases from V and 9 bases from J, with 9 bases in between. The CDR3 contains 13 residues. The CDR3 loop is CASSQDRLGEQFF. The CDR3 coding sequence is TGTGCCAGCAGCCAAGATCGACTAGGTGAGCAGTTCTTC.

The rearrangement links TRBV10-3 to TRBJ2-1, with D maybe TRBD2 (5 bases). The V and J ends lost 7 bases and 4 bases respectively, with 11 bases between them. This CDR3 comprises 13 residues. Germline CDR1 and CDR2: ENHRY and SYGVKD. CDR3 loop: CAIKDSGYNEQFF. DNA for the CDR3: TGTGCCATCAAGGACTCCGGATACAATGAGCAGTTCTTC.

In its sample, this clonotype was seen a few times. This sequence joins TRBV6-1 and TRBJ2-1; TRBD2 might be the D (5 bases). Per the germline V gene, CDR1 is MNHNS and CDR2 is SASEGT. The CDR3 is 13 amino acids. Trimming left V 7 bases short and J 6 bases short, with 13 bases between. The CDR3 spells CASIGMGSNEQFF. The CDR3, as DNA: TGTGCCAGCATCGGGATGGGTTCCAATGAGCAGTTCTTC.

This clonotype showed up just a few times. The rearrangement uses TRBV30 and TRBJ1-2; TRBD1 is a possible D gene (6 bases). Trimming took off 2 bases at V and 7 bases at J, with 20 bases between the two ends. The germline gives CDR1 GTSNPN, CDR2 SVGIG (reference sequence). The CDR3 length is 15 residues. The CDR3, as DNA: TGTGCCTGGAGTATCGGCGGGGGGGGGCTAGGTGGCTACACCTTC. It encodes CAWSIGGGGLGGYTF.

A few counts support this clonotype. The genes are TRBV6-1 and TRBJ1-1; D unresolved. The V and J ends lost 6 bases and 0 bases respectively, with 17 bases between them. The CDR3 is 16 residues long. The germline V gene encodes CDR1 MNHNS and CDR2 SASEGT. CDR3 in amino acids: CASRRLSHQMNTEAFF. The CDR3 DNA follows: TGTGCCAGCAGACGACTCAGCCACCAGATGAACACTGAAGCTTTCTTT.

The CDR3 DNA follows: TGCAGTGCTTGGACGGGCAGGGAGCCAACAGATACGCAGTATTTT. This sequence encodes CSAWTGREPTDTQYF. V usage is TRBV20-1 and J usage is TRBJ2-3, with D perhaps assigned TRBD1 or TRBD2 (5 bases each). Looked up from germline, CDR1 is DFQATT and CDR2 is SNEGSKA (reference sequence). CDR3 length: 15 residues. Trimming removed 5 bases at V and 3 bases at J, with 18 bases between.

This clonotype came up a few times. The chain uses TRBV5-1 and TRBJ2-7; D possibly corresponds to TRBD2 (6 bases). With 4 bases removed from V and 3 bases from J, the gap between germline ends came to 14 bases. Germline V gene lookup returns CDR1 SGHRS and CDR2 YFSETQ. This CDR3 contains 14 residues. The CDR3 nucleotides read TGCGCCAGCAGCCCCGGGACGGGACTCTACGAGCAGTACTTC. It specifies CASSPGTGLYEQYF.

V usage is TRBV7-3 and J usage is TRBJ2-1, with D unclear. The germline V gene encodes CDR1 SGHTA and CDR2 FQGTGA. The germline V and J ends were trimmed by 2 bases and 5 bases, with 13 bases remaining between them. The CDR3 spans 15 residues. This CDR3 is CASSLAKGFDNEQFF. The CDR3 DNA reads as TGTGCCAGCAGCTTAGCTAAGGGATTCGACAATGAGCAGTTCTTC.